This T cell receptor beta chain emerged from a study of cytomegalovirus exposure and HLA in healthy donors. The CDR3 runs 17 residues. Trimming took 0 bases from V and 4 from J; bases not matched to a gene: 7. Germline V lookup: CDR1 SGHRS, CDR2 YFSETQ. On this clone: The target antigen is unknown.

The PCR ran on 60 Vbeta and 13 Jbeta primers. The table came from immunoSEQ multiplex PCR; TCRdb's copy has only in-frame clones and leaves some out. Of 150,000 or so clones detected, about 71% appear once; the ten largest clones hold around 1.9%. Study-level results: Previously analyzed data showed that most TCR beta V segments were productive at a frequency of about 87% or about 30%. As a later analysis showed, a missense DCLRE1C variant was linked to trimming of TCR beta V- and J-genes. Sequencing depth roughly uniform across donors was assumed in presence/absence analyses.

Sequenced material: PBMCs. The sequence came from a woman in her sixties in good health and CMV-seropositive. This sequence joins TRBV5-1 and TRBJ2-1, with 10 nucleotides matching TRBD2. Written as DNA, the CDR3 is TGCGCCAGCAGCTTGGAAGCTAGCGGGAGTTATTACAATGAGCAGTTCTTC. It specifies CASSLEASGSYYNEQFF. The entire variable domain, with the rest obtained from reference TRBV5-1 and TRBJ2-1, is as follows: KAGVTQTPRYLIKTRGQQVTLSCSPISGHRSVSWYQQTPGQGLQFLFEYFSETQRNKGNFPGRFSGRQFSNSRSEMNVSTLELGDSALYLCASSLEASGSYYNEQFFGPGTRLTVL.